Listed below are T cell receptor beta chains from one sample, sequenced in a study of CD8 T cells in Susac syndrome. Using its own MiXCR run on the immunoSEQ multiplex PCR reads, TCRdb lists one record per CDR3 protein. The repertoire holds some 160,000 distinct CDR3 sequences, with around 92% as singletons. Sequenced input: CD4+ T cells from PBMCs. The receptors shown here come from a human donor in good health. Both conserved end residues are part of each CDR3. Fields, in order: V gene, J gene, clone size, D gene, CDR3 protein, CDR3 DNA. A D gene is named only where the DNA matches it firmly. Size is omitted from some rows. Given values are once, few, many or a class for expanded clones.

>TRBV7-2|TRBJ2-1|.|TRBD2
CASSLAGGNGYEQFF
TGTGCCAGCAGCTTGGCGGGGGGGAATGGGTATGAGCAGTTCTTC
>TRBV7-3|TRBJ2-6|.|.
CASSLGLSGANVLTF
TGTGCCAGCAGCTTAGGCCTCTCTGGGGCCAACGTCCTGACTTTC
>TRBV20-1|TRBJ2-3|.|TRBD2
CSATGLAGVTDTQYF
TGCAGTGCTACGGGACTAGCGGGGGTCACAGATACGCAGTATTTT
>TRBV11-2|TRBJ2-3|.|.
CASSLDGRSTDTQYF
TGTGCCAGCAGCTTAGATGGGCGGAGCACAGATACGCAGTATTTT
>TRBV5-1|TRBJ2-7|.|.
CASSLGGNRIYEQYF
TGCGCCAGCAGCTTGGGCGGGAACCGAATCTACGAGCAGTACTTC
>TRBV6-2/TRBV6-3|TRBJ2-7|.|TRBD2
CASRTGTSGRGHEQYF
TGTGCCAGCAGAACCGGGACTAGCGGGAGAGGCCACGAGCAGTACTTC
>TRBV29-1|TRBJ1-1|.|.
CSVGSLTANTEAFF
TGCAGCGTTGGGAGTCTGACAGCTAACACTGAAGCTTTCTTT
>TRBV30|TRBJ1-2|once|.
CAWSVRRRTNYGYTF
TGTGCCTGGAGTGTACGGCGCCGAACTAACTATGGCTACACCTTC
>TRBV9|TRBJ2-4|.|TRBD1
CASSAQGAKNIQYF
TGTGCCAGCAGCGCACAGGGGGCCAAAAACATTCAGTACTTC
>TRBV30|TRBJ1-5|once|TRBD1
CAWKGTGGGIGNQPQHF
TGTGCCTGGAAAGGGACAGGGGGCGGGATTGGCAATCAGCCCCAGCATTTT
>TRBV9|TRBJ2-1|.|TRBD2
CASSIREDNEQFF
TGTGCCAGCAGCATCCGGGAGGACAATGAGCAGTTCTTC
>TRBV2|TRBJ2-5|.|.
CASSGLRGFHETQYF
TGTGCCAGCAGCGGGCTCCGGGGGTTCCATGAGACCCAGTACTTC
>TRBV5-1|TRBJ2-7|.|.
CASSLYNRAYEQYF
TGCGCCAGCAGCTTGTACAACAGGGCCTACGAGCAGTACTTC
>TRBV7-2|TRBJ2-7|few|.
CASSLLFAYEQYF
TGTGCCAGCAGCTTATTATTCGCCTACGAGCAGTACTTC
>TRBV5-4|TRBJ2-2|.|.
CASSFGYTGELFF
TGTGCCAGCAGCTTTGGGTACACCGGGGAGCTGTTTTTT
>TRBV6-6|TRBJ1-2|.|.
CASSSSSDRFRGYTF
TGTGCCAGCAGTTCGAGTTCCGACAGGTTTCGGGGCTACACCTTC
>TRBV11-2|TRBJ2-6|.|.
CASSLVANSGANVLTF
TGTGCCAGCAGCTTAGTAGCGAACTCTGGGGCCAACGTCCTGACTTTC
>TRBV4-3|TRBJ2-1|.|TRBD2
CASSHLGGGAYNEQFF
TGCGCCAGCAGCCACCTGGGGGGGGGAGCTTACAATGAGCAGTTCTTC
>TRBV28|TRBJ1-1|.|.
CASINPKNTEAFF
TGTGCCAGCATCAACCCGAAGAACACTGAAGCTTTCTTT
>TRBV2|TRBJ1-4|.|.
CASTFQGDENEKLFF
TGTGCCAGCACCTTCCAAGGGGATGAAAATGAAAAACTGTTTTTT
>TRBV6-2/TRBV6-3|TRBJ2-1|.|.
CASSSAGADLSNEQFF
TGTGCCAGCAGTTCGGCCGGAGCGGACTTAAGCAATGAGCAGTTCTTC
>TRBV12-3/TRBV12-4|TRBJ1-5|.|TRBD1
CASSLGTGASLYTGNQPQHF
TGTGCCAGCAGTTTAGGGACAGGGGCGTCGCTATATACGGGCAATCAGCCCCAGCATTTT
>TRBV29-1|TRBJ2-3|.|TRBD1
CSVANNRGRTDTQYF
TGCAGCGTCGCAAATAACAGGGGGCGCACAGATACGCAGTATTTT
>TRBV20-1|TRBJ1-1|.|.
CSAREGQGKAEAFF
TGCAGTGCTAGAGAGGGGCAGGGCAAGGCTGAAGCTTTCTTT
>TRBV7-9|TRBJ1-1|once|TRBD1
CASSFVPTGVNTEAFF
TGTGCCAGCAGCTTTGTCCCCACAGGGGTGAACACTGAAGCTTTCTTT
>TRBV5-6|TRBJ1-1|once|.
CASSRTGSDEAFF
TGTGCCAGCAGTCGTACAGGGTCAGATGAAGCTTTCTTT
>TRBV20-1|TRBJ2-3|.|TRBD2
CSAPSSGVTDTQYF
TGCAGTGCTCCTTCTAGCGGCGTCACAGATACGCAGTATTTT
>TRBV2|TRBJ1-5|.|.
CASKGQSNQPQHF
TGTGCCAGCAAGGGCCAGAGCAATCAGCCCCAGCATTTT
>TRBV7-9|TRBJ2-7|.|TRBD2
CASSPGTSGTYEQYF
TGTGCCAGCAGTCCCGGGACTAGCGGAACCTACGAGCAGTACTTC
>TRBV28|TRBJ2-7|.|TRBD1
CASIPGQGYEQYF
TGTGCCAGCATCCCGGGACAGGGTTACGAGCAGTACTTC
>TRBV5-1|TRBJ2-1|.|.
CASSLEATYNEQFF
TGCGCCAGCAGCTTGGAAGCTACTTACAATGAGCAGTTCTTC
>TRBV20-1|TRBJ2-3|.|.
CSVLVPWMTDTQYF
TGCAGTGTACTAGTCCCATGGATGACAGATACGCAGTATTTT
>TRBV20-1|TRBJ1-1|once|TRBD1
CSARSGGQGYTEAFF
TGCAGTGCTAGATCAGGGGGACAGGGGTACACTGAAGCTTTCTTT
>TRBV6-4|TRBJ2-2|.|.
CASSADLPTGELFF
TGTGCCAGCAGTGCAGACTTGCCTACCGGGGAGCTGTTTTTT
>TRBV15|TRBJ2-2|.|.
CATSGAEAGASNTGELFF
TGTGCCACCAGCGGGGCGGAGGCGGGGGCCTCGAACACCGGGGAGCTGTTTTTT
>TRBV10-3|TRBJ2-1|.|.
CAISGPGGEQFF
TGTGCCATCAGCGGACCAGGCGGTGAGCAGTTCTTC
>TRBV4-3|TRBJ1-6|.|TRBD1
CASSQDTGGNSPLHF
TGCGCCAGCAGCCAAGATACAGGGGGAAATTCACCCCTCCACTTT
>TRBV29-1|TRBJ1-5|.|TRBD1
CSVLTGASNQPQHF
TGCAGCGTTCTTACAGGGGCCAGCAATCAGCCCCAGCATTTT
>TRBV2|TRBJ1-2|once|.
CASSEAPRAYGYTF
TGTGCCAGCAGTGAAGCGCCCCGGGCGTATGGCTACACCTTC
>TRBV7-6|TRBJ2-3|once|.
CASPKRPSTDTQYF
TGTGCCAGCCCCAAGCGGCCAAGCACAGATACGCAGTATTTT